Listed here are 8 T cell receptor beta chains from one sample, sequenced in a study of T cell changes during pregnancy in multiple sclerosis. Clones were sequenced by immunoSEQ multiplex PCR, and TCRdb holds only the in-frame ones, with some missing. The sample includes some 37,000 clones, more than 90% seen only once; the top ten take over 10%. Specimen: CD8+ T cells from peripheral blood mononuclear cells, collected after pregnancy. The receptors were sampled from a female donor with multiple sclerosis, enrolled in a pregnancy study.

The chain employs TRBV5-1 and TRBJ2-7; TRBD2 matches 9 bases. Germline CDR1 is SGHRS and CDR2 is YFSETQ. The V gene end was trimmed by 2 bases and the J gene end by 5 bases; junction bases not matched to a gene: 11. This CDR3 is 16 amino acids long. As DNA, the CDR3 is TGCGCCAGCAGCTTCGAAAGGAGCGGGAGGTACGACGAGCAGTACTTC. Protein product: CASSFERSGRYDEQYF.

V usage is TRBV7-9 and J usage is TRBJ2-1; D uncertain. V was trimmed by 3 bases and J by 0 bases, leaving 15 bases between them. Germline CDR1 is SEHNR and CDR2 is FQNEAQ (reference sequence). This CDR3 has 17 residues. The chain's CDR3 is CASSLPGGTTSYNEQFF. The CDR3 nucleotides read TGTGCCAGCAGCTTGCCCGGCGGAACAACCTCCTACAATGAGCAGTTCTTC.

V and J are TRBV6-1 and TRBJ2-1; a possible D gene is TRBD2 (6 bases). This CDR3 spans 16 amino acids. Germline CDR1 MNHNS, CDR2 SASEGT. V lost 2 bases, J lost 8 bases, and 19 bases lay in between. CDR3 residues: CASSERASPRRDEQFF. The CDR3 nucleotides are TGTGCCAGCAGTGAAAGGGCCTCACCCCGGAGGGATGAGCAGTTCTTC.

This clone showed up just once. The J gene is TRBJ2-6, the V gene TRBV6-1, with D perhaps TRBD2 (6 bases). The CDR3 extends over 14 amino acids. Trimming left V 6 bases short and J 0 bases short, with 6 bases between. Germline-derived CDR1 and CDR2 are MNHNS and SASEGT. CDR3 sequence: CASSGSSGANVLTF. Written as DNA, the CDR3 is TGTGCCAGCAGCGGGAGCTCTGGGGCCAACGTCCTGACTTTC.

The V call is TRBV28, the J call TRBJ1-5, with D hard to call. Trimming stripped 3 bases from V and 7 bases from J, with 13 bases between. Per the germline V gene, CDR1 is MDHEN and CDR2 is SYDVKM. CDR3 length equals 14 residues. In nucleotides, the CDR3 is TGTGCCAGCAGTTTCCGGGGTTTTATGCAGCCCCAGCATTTT. This translates into CASSFRGFMQPQHF.

V is TRBV27 and J is TRBJ2-5, with 10 bases matching TRBD1. Looked up from germline, CDR1 is MNHEY and CDR2 is SMNVEV (reference sequence). The CDR3 contains 13 residues. J was trimmed by 5 bases and V by 7 bases; bases with no gene match: 4. The CDR3 bases are TGTGCCAGCAAGGGACAGGGGAGGGAGACCCAGTACTTC. Encoded protein: CASKGQGRETQYF.

The V and J genes are TRBV6-6 and TRBJ1-1, with 8 bases aligning to TRBD1. CDR3 size: 16 residues. The germline V gene encodes CDR1 MNHNY and CDR2 SVGAGI (reference sequence). The V and J ends lost 0 bases and 8 bases, in that order; junction bases with no gene match: 11. The CDR3 spells CASSYSSSPAGGEAFF. The DNA of the CDR3 is TGTGCCAGCAGTTACTCGAGTTCCCCCGCAGGGGGCGAAGCTTTCTTT.

This clone was counted a single time. The chain combines TRBV15 with TRBJ2-3, with 10 bases matching TRBD2. V dropped 5 bases and J dropped 2; count of bases not matched to a gene: 13. CDR1 and CDR2 from the germline V gene are LNHNV and YYDKDF (reference sequence). This CDR3 has 18 residues. The DNA of the CDR3 is TGTGCCACCAGCGGGGGGGGAGGACTAGCGGCAGTCACAGATACGCAGTATTTT. It encodes CATSGGGGLAAVTDTQYF.